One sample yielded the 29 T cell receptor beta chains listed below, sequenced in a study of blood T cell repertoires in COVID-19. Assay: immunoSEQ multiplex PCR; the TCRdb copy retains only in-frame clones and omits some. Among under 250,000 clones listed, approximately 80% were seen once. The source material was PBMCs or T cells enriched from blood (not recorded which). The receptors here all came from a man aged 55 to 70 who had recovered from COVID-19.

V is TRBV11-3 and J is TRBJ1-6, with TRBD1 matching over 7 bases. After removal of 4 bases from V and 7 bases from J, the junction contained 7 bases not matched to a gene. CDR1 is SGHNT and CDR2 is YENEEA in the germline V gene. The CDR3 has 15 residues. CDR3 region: CASSSRTGRNSPLHF. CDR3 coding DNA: TGTGCCAGCAGCTCTCGGACAGGAAGAAATTCACCCCTCCACTTT.

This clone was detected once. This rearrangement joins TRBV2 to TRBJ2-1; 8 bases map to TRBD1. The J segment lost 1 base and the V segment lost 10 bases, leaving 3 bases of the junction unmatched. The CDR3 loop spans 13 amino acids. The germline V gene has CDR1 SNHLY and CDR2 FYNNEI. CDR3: CATGQASYNEQFF. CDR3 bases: TGTGCCACGGGACAGGCTTCCTACAATGAGCAGTTCTTC.

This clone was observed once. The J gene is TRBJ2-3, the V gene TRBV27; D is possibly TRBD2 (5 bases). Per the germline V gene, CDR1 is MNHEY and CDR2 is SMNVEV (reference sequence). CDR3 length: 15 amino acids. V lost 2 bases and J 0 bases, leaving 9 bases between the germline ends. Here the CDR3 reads CASSLSRGSTDTQYF. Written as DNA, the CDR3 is TGTGCCAGCAGTTTAAGTCGGGGTAGCACAGATACGCAGTATTTT.

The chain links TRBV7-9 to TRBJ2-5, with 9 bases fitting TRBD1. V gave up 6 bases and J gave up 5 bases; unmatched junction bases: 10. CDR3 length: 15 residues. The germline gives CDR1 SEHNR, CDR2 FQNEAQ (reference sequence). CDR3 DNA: TGTGCCAGCAGTACGACCGGGACAGGGTATGAGACCCAGTACTTC. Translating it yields CASSTTGTGYETQYF.

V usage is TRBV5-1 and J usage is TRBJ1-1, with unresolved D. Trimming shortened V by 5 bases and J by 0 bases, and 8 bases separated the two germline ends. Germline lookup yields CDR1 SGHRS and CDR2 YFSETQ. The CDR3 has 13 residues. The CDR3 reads CASRQILNTEAFF. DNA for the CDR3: TGCGCCAGCAGACAAATATTGAACACTGAAGCTTTCTTT.

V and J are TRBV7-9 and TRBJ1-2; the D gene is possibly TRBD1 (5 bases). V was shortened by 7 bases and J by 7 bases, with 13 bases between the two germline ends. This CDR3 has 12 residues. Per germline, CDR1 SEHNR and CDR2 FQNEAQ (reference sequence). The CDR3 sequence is CASMQGTRGYTF. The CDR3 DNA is TGTGCCAGCATGCAGGGAACTCGTGGCTACACCTTC.

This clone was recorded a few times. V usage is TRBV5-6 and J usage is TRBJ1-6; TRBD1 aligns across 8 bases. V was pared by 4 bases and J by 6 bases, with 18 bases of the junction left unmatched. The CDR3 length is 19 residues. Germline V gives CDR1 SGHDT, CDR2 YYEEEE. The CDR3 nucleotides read TGTGCCAGCAGCCTCTTCTCGTCTGGACAGGGAAGGTCTAATTCACCCCTCCACTTT. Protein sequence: CASSLFSSGQGRSNSPLHF.

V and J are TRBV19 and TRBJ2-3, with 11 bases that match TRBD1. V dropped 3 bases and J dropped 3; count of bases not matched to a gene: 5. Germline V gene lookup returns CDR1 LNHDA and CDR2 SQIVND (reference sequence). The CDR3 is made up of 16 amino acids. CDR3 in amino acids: CASSMGTGGMTDTQYF. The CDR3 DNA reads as TGTGCCAGTAGTATGGGGACAGGGGGAATGACAGATACGCAGTATTTT.

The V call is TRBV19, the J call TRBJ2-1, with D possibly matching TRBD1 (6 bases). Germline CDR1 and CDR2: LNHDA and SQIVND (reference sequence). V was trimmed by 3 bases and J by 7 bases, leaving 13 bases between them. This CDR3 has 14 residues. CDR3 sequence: CASSILQGRNEQFF. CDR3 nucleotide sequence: TGTGCCAGTAGTATTCTTCAGGGGCGGAATGAGCAGTTCTTC.

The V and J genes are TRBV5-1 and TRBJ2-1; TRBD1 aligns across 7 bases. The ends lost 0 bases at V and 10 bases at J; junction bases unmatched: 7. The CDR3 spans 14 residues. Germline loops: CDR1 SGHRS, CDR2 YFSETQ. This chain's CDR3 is CASSLAPDRSEQFF. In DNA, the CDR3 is TGCGCCAGCAGCTTGGCCCCGGACAGGTCCGAGCAGTTCTTC. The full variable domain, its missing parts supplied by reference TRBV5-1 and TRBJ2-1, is KAGVTQTPRYLIKTRGQQVTLSCSPISGHRSVSWYQQTPGQGLQFLFEYFSETQRNKGNFPGRFSGRQFSNSRSEMNVSTLELGDSALYLCASSLAPDRSEQFFGPGTRLTVL.

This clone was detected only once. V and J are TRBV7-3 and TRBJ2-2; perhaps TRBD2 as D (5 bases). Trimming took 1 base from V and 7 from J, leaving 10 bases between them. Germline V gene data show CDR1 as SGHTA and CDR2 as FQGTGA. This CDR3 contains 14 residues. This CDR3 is CASSLNRGIGELFF. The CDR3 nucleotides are TGTGCCAGCAGCTTAAATCGAGGGATCGGGGAGCTGTTTTTT. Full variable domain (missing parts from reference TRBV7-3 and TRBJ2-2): GAGVSQTPSNKVTEKGKYVELRCDPISGHTALYWYRQSLGQGPEFLIYFQGTGAADDSGLPNDRFFAVRPEGSVSTLKIQRTERGDSAVYLCASSLNRGIGELFFGEGSRLTVL.

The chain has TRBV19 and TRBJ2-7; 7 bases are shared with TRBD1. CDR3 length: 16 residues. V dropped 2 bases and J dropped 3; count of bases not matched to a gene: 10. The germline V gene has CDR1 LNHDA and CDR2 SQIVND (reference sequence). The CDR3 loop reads CASSIIPGQTIYEQYF. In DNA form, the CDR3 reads TGTGCCAGTAGTATAATTCCGGGACAGACAATCTACGAGCAGTACTTC.

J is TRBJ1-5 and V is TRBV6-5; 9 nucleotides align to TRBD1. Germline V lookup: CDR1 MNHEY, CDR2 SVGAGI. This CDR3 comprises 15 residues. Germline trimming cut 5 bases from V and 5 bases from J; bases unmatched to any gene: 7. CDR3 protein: CASSTGGQGYQPQHF. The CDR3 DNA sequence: TGTGCCAGCAGTACGGGGGGACAGGGCTATCAGCCCCAGCATTTT.

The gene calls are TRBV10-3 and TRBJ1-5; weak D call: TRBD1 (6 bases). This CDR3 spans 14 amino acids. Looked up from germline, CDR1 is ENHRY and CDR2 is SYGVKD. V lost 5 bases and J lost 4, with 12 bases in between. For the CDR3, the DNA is TGTGCCATCAGTTTGGACAGCCAAAATCAGCCCCAGCATTTT. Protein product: CAISLDSQNQPQHF.

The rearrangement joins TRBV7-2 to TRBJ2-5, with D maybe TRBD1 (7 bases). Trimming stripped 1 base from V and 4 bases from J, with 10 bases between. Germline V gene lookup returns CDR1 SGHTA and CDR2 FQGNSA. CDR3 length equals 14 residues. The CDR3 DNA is TGTGCCAGCAGCTTAGTTCAGGGGGGAGAGACCCAGTACTTC. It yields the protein CASSLVQGGETQYF.

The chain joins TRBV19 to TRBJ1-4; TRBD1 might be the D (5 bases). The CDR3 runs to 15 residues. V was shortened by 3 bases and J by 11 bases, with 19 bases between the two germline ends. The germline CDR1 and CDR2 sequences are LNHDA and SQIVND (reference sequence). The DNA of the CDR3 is TGTGCCAGTAGTATTGGCGGGACGCCGTACGGGAAACTGTTTTTT. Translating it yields CASSIGGTPYGKLFF. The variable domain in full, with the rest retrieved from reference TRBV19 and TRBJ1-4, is DGGITQSPKYLFRKEGQNVTLSCEQNLNHDAMYWYRQDPGQGLRLIYYSQIVNDFQKGDIAEGYSVSREKKESFPLTVTSAQKNPTAFYLCASSIGGTPYGKLFFGSGTQLSVL.

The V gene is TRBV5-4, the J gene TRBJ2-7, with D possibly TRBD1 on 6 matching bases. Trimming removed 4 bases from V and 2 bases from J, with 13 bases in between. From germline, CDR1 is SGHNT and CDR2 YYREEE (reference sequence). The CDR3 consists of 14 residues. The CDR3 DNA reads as TGTGCCAGCAGCCGACAGGACCTAACCTACGAGCAGTACTTC. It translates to CASSRQDLTYEQYF. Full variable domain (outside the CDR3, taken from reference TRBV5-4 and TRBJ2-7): ETGVTQSPTHLIKTRGQQVTLRCSSQSGHNTVSWYQQALGQGPQFIFQYYREEENGRGNFPPRFSGLQFPNYSSELNVNALELDDSALYLCASSRQDLTYEQYFGPGTRLTVT.

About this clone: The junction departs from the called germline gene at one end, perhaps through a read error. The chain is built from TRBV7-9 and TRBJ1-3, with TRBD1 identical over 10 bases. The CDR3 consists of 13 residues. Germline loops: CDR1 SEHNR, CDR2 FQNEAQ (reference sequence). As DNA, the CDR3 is TGTGTCAGCAGCTTCGGGACAGGGGACACCATATATTTT. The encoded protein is CVSSFGTGDTIYF.

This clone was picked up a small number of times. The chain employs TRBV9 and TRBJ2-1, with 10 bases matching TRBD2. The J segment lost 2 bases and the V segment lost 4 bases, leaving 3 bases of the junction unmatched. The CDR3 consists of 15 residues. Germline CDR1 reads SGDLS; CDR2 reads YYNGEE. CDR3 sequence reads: CASSLAGDTYNEQFF. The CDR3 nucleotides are TGTGCCAGCAGCCTAGCGGGGGATACCTACAATGAGCAGTTCTTC. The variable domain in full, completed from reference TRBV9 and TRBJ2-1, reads DSGVTQTPKHLITATGQRVTLRCSPRSGDLSVYWYQQSLDQGLQFLIQYYNGEERAKGNILERFSAQQFPDLHSELNLSSLELGDSALYFCASSLAGDTYNEQFFGPGTRLTVL.

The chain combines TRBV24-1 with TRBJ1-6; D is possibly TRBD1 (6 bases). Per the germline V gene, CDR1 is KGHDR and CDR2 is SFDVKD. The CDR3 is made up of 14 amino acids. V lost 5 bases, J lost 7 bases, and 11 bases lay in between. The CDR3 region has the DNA TGTGCCACCAGTGGGGGCGGACAGAATTCACCCCTCCACTTT. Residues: CATSGGGQNSPLHF.

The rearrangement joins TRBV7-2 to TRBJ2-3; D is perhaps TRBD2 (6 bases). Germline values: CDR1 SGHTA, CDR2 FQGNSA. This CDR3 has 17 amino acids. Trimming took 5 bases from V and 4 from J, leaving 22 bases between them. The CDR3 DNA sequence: TGTGCCAGCAGCGGGGGAGCGGGCCAAATAGATTCAGATACGCAGTATTTT. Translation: CASSGGAGQIDSDTQYF.

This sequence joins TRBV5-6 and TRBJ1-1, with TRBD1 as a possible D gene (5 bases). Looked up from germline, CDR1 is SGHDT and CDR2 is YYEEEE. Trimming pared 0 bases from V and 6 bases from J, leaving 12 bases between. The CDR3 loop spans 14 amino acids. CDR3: CASSLEGHRAEAFF. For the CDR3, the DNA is TGTGCCAGCAGCTTGGAGGGGCATCGGGCTGAAGCTTTCTTT.

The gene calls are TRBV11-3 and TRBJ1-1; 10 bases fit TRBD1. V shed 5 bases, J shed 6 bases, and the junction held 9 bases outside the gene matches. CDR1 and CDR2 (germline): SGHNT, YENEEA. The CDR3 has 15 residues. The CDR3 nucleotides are TGTGCCAGCAGCACCCGGACAGGGGGTGGGGCTGAAGCTTTCTTT. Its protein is CASSTRTGGGAEAFF.

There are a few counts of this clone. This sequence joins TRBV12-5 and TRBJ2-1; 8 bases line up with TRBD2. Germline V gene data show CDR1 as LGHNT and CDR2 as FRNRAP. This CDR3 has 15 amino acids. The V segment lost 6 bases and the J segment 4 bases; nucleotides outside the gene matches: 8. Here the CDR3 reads CASGLGLVSYNEQFF. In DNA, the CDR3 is TGTGCTAGTGGCCTGGGACTAGTGAGTTACAATGAGCAGTTCTTC.

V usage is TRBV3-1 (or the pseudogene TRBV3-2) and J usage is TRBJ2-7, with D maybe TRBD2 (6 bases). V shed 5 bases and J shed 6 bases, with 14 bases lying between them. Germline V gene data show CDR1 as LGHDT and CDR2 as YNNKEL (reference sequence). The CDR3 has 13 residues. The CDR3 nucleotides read TGTGCCAGCAGCACCCTCCCGGAGGGCGAGCAGTACTTC. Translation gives CASSTLPEGEQYF.

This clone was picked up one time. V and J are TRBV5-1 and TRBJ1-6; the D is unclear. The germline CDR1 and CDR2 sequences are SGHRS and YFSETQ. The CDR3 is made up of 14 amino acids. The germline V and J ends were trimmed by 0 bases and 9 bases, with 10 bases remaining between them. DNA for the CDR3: TGCGCCAGCAGCTTGGGGGCCGCCGGTTCACCCCTCCACTTT. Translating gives CASSLGAAGSPLHF.

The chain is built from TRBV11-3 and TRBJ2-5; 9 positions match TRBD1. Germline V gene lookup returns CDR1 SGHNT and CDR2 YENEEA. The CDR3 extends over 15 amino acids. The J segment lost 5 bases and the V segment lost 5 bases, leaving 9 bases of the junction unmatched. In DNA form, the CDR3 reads TGTGCCAGCAGCCGGCGGACAGGGGATGAGGAGACCCAGTACTTC. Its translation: CASSRRTGDEETQYF.

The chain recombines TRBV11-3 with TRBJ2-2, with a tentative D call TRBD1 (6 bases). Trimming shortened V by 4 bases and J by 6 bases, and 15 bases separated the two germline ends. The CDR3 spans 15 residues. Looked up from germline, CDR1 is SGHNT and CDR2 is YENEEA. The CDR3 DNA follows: TGTGCCAGCAGCTCCACAAATAACAGGGCCGGGGAGCTGTTTTTT. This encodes CASSSTNNRAGELFF.

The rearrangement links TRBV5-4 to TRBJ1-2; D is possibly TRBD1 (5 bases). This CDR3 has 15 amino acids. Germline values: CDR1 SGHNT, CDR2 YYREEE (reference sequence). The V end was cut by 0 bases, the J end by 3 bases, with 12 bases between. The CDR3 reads CASSLGPSGDYGYTF. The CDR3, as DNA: TGTGCCAGCAGCTTGGGGCCGTCGGGGGACTATGGCTACACCTTC.